The rows below give T cell receptor beta chains drawn from one sample of a study of blood T cell repertoires in COVID-19. TCRdb's table, derived via immunoSEQ multiplex PCR, lists solely in-frame clones and lacks some. The data contain about 38,000 clones, approximately 86% of them singletons. Sequenced material: peripheral blood. The receptors originated from a human donor in a cohort sampled during active COVID-19. Each CDR3 is given with its conserved first and last residue. A D gene is named only where the DNA matches it firmly. Only some rows state a clone size, as once, few, many or a class for expanded clones.

d_call,v_call,j_call,clone_size,cdr3_nt,cdr3_aa
TRBD1,TRBV10-2,TRBJ1-5,.,TGCGCCAGCAGTGAGTCCGGGACAGGTCAGCCCCAGCATTTT,CASSESGTGQPQHF
.,TRBV30,TRBJ1-3,.,TGTGCCTGGACCTCCCGAGACACCATATATTTT,CAWTSRDTIYF
.,TRBV11-2,TRBJ2-7,.,TGTGCCAGCAGCTTGGGGACGATAACAGGGACCTACGAGCAGTACTTC,CASSLGTITGTYEQYF
TRBD2,TRBV7-2,TRBJ2-7,.,TGTGCCAGCAGCCCCCGGACTAGCGGGATCTACGAGCAGTACTTC,CASSPRTSGIYEQYF
TRBD1,TRBV7-9,TRBJ1-2,.,TGTGCCAGCAGCATGGAAGCCGGGACAGGGGGCGGCTACACCTTC,CASSMEAGTGGGYTF
.,TRBV6-1,TRBJ2-4,.,TGTGCCAGCAGTGAACAGCCCGCCGGGAGCATTCAGTACTTC,CASSEQPAGSIQYF
TRBD1,TRBV11-2,TRBJ2-7,.,TGTGCCAGCAGCGGAAGGACAGGGGTTCTGGACGAGCAGTACTTC,CASSGRTGVLDEQYF
.,TRBV6-1,TRBJ2-5,.,TGTGCCAGCAGTGAACTCTCGGCAGGGAGGGAGACCCAGTACTTC,CASSELSAGRETQYF
.,TRBV9,TRBJ1-1,.,TGTGCCAGCAGCTCCTCTCGGAGGGGCAGTTGGGCTGAAGCTTTCTTT,CASSSSRRGSWAEAFF
.,TRBV27,TRBJ2-3,.,TGTGCCAGCAGTCGACCTTACGGGGATACGCAGTATTTT,CASSRPYGDTQYF
.,TRBV30,TRBJ1-1,once,TGTGCCTGGAGTGCGAGGCAGCGGAACACTGAAGCTTTCTTT,CAWSARQRNTEAFF
TRBD2,TRBV9,TRBJ2-1,.,TGTGCCAGCACCCTCGGGGGGGCTAACTACAATGAGCAGTTCTTC,CASTLGGANYNEQFF
.,TRBV24-1,TRBJ2-5,.,TGTGCCACCAGTGATGGGGGGATTGGGACCCAGTACTTC,CATSDGGIGTQYF
.,TRBV4-3,TRBJ2-3,.,TGCGCCAGCAGCCAGTCTACCCCTGAACTAGTGGGGACAGATACGCAGTATTTT,CASSQSTPELVGTDTQYF
.,TRBV7-9,TRBJ1-6,.,TGTGCCAGCAGCTCACAATTACAGGGACGTGATTCACCCCTCCACTTT,CASSSQLQGRDSPLHF
TRBD2,TRBV27,TRBJ2-5,.,TGTGCCAGCAGACGGACTAGCGGGATGGAGACCCAGTACTTC,CASRRTSGMETQYF
TRBD2,TRBV7-2,TRBJ2-1,.,TGTGCCAGCAGCTTAGCTCGGGGGGGGAATGAGCAGTTCTTC,CASSLARGGNEQFF
.,TRBV18,TRBJ1-1,.,TGTGCCAGCTCACCAAGTATGGAGGCGACTAACGCTTTCTTT,CASSPSMEATNAFF
.,TRBV4-3,TRBJ2-1,.,TGCGCCAGCAGCCAATCTCGGGGCAGCGGGCGGGCCTACAATGAGCAGTTCTTC,CASSQSRGSGRAYNEQFF
.,TRBV2,TRBJ1-3,.,TGTGCCAGCAGTCGGACAGCCTCTGGAAACACCATATATTTT,CASSRTASGNTIYF
TRBD2,TRBV5-1,TRBJ2-2,.,TGCGCCAGCAGCCTTCTAGCGGGAGGGCCTGACACCGGGGAGCTGTTTTTT,CASSLLAGGPDTGELFF
.,TRBV6-5,TRBJ1-1,.,TGTGCCAGCAGCCTCCTGGGACTGACGGACACTGAAGCTTTCTTT,CASSLLGLTDTEAFF
TRBD1,TRBV7-3,TRBJ2-1,.,TGTGCCAGCAGCCTTACAGGACAGGGGGCATACAATGAGCAGTTCTTC,CASSLTGQGAYNEQFF
.,TRBV10-2,TRBJ1-5,.,TGCGCCAGCAGTGAATCGGGGGGGAATCAGCCCCAGCATTTT,CASSESGGNQPQHF
.,TRBV5-1,TRBJ1-1,.,TGCGCCAGCAGCTTGGGGGACATGAACACTGAAGCTTTCTTT,CASSLGDMNTEAFF
.,TRBV5-1,TRBJ1-2,.,TGCGCCAGCAGCTGGACAGCTAACTATGGCTACACCTTC,CASSWTANYGYTF
TRBD2,TRBV3-1/TRBV3-2,TRBJ2-1,.,TGTGCCAGCAGCCAAGGACGGGGGGGCACGTACTACAATGAGCAGTTCTTC,CASSQGRGGTYYNEQFF
.,TRBV7-2,TRBJ2-1,.,TGTGCCAGCAGCCTCGGGGCGGGACCCCGGGGAGGGCAGTTCTTC,CASSLGAGPRGGQFF
TRBD1,TRBV29-1,TRBJ1-5,.,TGCAGCGTAGCCCGGGACAGGGACCAGCCCCAGCATTTT,CSVARDRDQPQHF
TRBD1,TRBV6-1,TRBJ1-1,.,TGTGCCAGCAGTGAAATAGGTGGGACAGGCGAGACTTACACTGAAGCTTTCTTT,CASSEIGGTGETYTEAFF
TRBD1,TRBV5-6,TRBJ1-6,.,TGTGCCAGCAGCCGACAGGGGGACTCCTATAATTCACCCCTCCACTTT,CASSRQGDSYNSPLHF
TRBD1,TRBV28,TRBJ1-1,once,TGTGCCAGCAGTTTCCAGTCAGGGGGTGTTGTCACTGAAGCTTTCTTT,CASSFQSGGVVTEAFF
.,TRBV6-2/TRBV6-3,TRBJ2-1,.,TGTGCCAGCAGTTACTCGAGGGTGGCCCAGCGTGAGCAGTTCTTC,CASSYSRVAQREQFF
TRBD1,TRBV4-2,TRBJ1-2,.,TGTGCCAGCGCGGGGCGGGCAGGGGGCGTCGGTGGCTACACCTTC,CASAGRAGGVGGYTF
TRBD1,TRBV24-1,TRBJ2-2,.,TGTGCCACCAGTGAACCTGGACAGGGGGCAAGGGAGCTGTTTTTT,CATSEPGQGARELFF
.,TRBV5-1,TRBJ2-5,.,TGCGCCAGCACCCTCTCGACTAGTAGCCAACTTCGTCAGACCCAGTACTTC,CASTLSTSSQLRQTQYF
.,TRBV14,TRBJ1-2,.,TGTGCCAGCAGCTTAAGGGAGTCAGGCGGCTATGGCTACACCTTC,CASSLRESGGYGYTF
.,TRBV2,TRBJ1-4,.,TGTGCCAGTCGAATTTGGGACAATAATGAAAAACTGTTTTTT,CASRIWDNNEKLFF
.,TRBV5-1,TRBJ1-1,.,TGCGCCAGCAGCTTGGGTTCGCGGGCAGAACGGACTGAAGCTTTCTTT,CASSLGSRAERTEAFF
.,TRBV6-5,TRBJ1-1,.,TGTGCCTCTCACGACAGCACTGAAGCTTTCTTT,CASHDSTEAFF
TRBD2,TRBV7-2,TRBJ2-1,.,TGTGCCAGCAGTTTACCGGGACTAGCGGGAGTTGAGCAGTTCTTC,CASSLPGLAGVEQFF
.,TRBV11-2,TRBJ1-5,.,TGTGCCAGCAGCCGAAATGAACAGGTTGGTCAGCCCCAGCATTTT,CASSRNEQVGQPQHF
.,TRBV4-1,TRBJ1-1,.,TGCGCCAGCAGCCAAGCGGTCGGACATCTGAACACTGAAGCTTTCTTT,CASSQAVGHLNTEAFF
.,TRBV4-1,TRBJ1-5,once,TGCGCCAGCAGCCAAGCCGGCGGGAATCAGCCCCAGCATTTT,CASSQAGGNQPQHF
.,TRBV29-1,TRBJ2-3,.,TGCAGCGTTGACGGCGGGCCAGATACGCAGTATTTT,CSVDGGPDTQYF
TRBD1,TRBV11-3,TRBJ2-7,.,TGTGCCAGCAGCGCGACAGGGGGCGAGCAGTACTTC,CASSATGGEQYF
.,TRBV3-1/TRBV3-2,TRBJ2-7,once,TGTGCCAGCAGCCCCTACAGGGGAGGAGAGCAGTACTTC,CASSPYRGGEQYF
TRBD1,TRBV19,TRBJ2-1,once,TGTGCCAGTAGTACTGAGACAGGGTCTGAGCAGTTCTTC,CASSTETGSEQFF
TRBD2,TRBV4-3,TRBJ2-7,.,TGCGCCAGCAGCCAAGTTGCGGCTAGCGGGGTCCCGCGATCCTACGAGCAGTACTTC,CASSQVAASGVPRSYEQYF
.,TRBV21-1,TRBJ2-7,.,TGTGCCGGCGGACTAGCGGGGTACGAGCAGTACTTC,CAGGLAGYEQYF
.,TRBV30,TRBJ2-1,.,TGTGCCTGGAGTGTACGAGGGAACGATGAGCAGTTCTTC,CAWSVRGNDEQFF
TRBD1,TRBV28,TRBJ2-1,.,TGTGCCAGCAGCCCGGGACAGGGGGCCGGTGAGCAGTTCTTC,CASSPGQGAGEQFF
.,TRBV2,TRBJ2-2,.,TGTGCCAGCAGTGTACTAACCACCACCGGGGAGCTGTTTTTT,CASSVLTTTGELFF
TRBD1,TRBV3-1/TRBV3-2,TRBJ1-2,once,TGTGCCAGCAGCGCGAGACAGGGTGATGGCTACACCTTC,CASSARQGDGYTF
TRBD2,TRBV9,TRBJ2-1,.,TGTGCCAGCAGCTCAGCCCCGGGGGGTAAAAACAATGAGCAGTTCTTC,CASSSAPGGKNNEQFF